The present T cell receptor (beta chain) was sequenced within a study of control samples from healthy donors and cancer patients. The V gene end was trimmed by 1 base and the J gene end by 0 bases; junction bases not matched to a gene: 12. CDR1 and CDR2 from the germline V gene are SEHNR and FQNEAQ (reference sequence). The CDR3 totals 19 residues. The data were produced by immunoSEQ multiplex PCR, yet TCRdb's version contains in-frame clones alone and is incomplete. This repertoire shows roughly 30,000 clones, roughly 85% found once; its top ten account for approximately 4%. The sample consisted of formalin-fixed, paraffin-embedded tissue. The chain links TRBV7-9 to TRBJ2-3; 8 positions agree with TRBD2. This receptor was taken from a female donor with melanoma. The CDR3 region has the DNA TGTGCCAGCAGCTTAGGGACTAGCTTAGCGTCTCAGAGCACAGATACGCAGTATTTT. Translation gives CASSLGTSLASQSTDTQYF. Full variable domain (remainder filled in from reference TRBV7-9 and TRBJ2-3): DTGVSQNPRHKITKRGQNVTFRCDPISEHNRLYWYRQTLGQGPEFLTYFQNEAQLEKSRLLSDRFSAERPKGSFSTLEIQRTEQGDSAMYLCASSLGTSLASQSTDTQYFGPGTRLTVL.